This TCR beta chain was captured by sequencing in a study of patients and donors after allogeneic stem cell transplantation. This clonotype turned up a few times. TCRdb re-called the RT-PCR reads with MiXCR, one entry per CDR3 protein. This repertoire shows 900,000 to 1,000,000 distinct CDR3 sequences, roughly 18% found once; its top ten account for 5.5% to 6.5%. Germline-derived CDR1 and CDR2 are MNHEY and SVGAGI. V shed 0 bases and J shed 0 bases, with 12 bases lying between them. CDR3 length: 18 amino acids. The V and J genes are TRBV6-5 and TRBJ2-6, with a tentative D call TRBD2 (6 bases). This sequence originates from a human donor who was either an allogeneic HSCT recipient or a stem cell or donor lymphocyte infusion donor (not recorded which). It is not recorded whose cells these are; they may come from a transplant donor. The material sequenced was blood, either unsorted or a sorted T cell fraction (not recorded which). The CDR3, as DNA: TGTGCCAGCAGTTACTCGGGGGGAGGAGCCTCTGGGGCCAACGTCCTGACTTTC. Its protein is CASSYSGGGASGANVLTF.